This TCR beta chain was captured by sequencing in a study of blood T cells in healthy people across ages. Trimming removed 1 base at V and 4 bases at J, with 5 bases between. The CDR3 length is 13 residues. The germline V gene encodes CDR1 LGHNA and CDR2 YNFKEQ. It was with a sample-barcoded 5' primer and a J-beta primer mix that a second PCR of roughly 6 to 12 cycles was run. Every individual sample yielded 3 million or more paired-end reads (each containing CDR3). TCRdb processed the 5' RACE reads anew with MiXCR; each CDR3 protein has one entry. The data contain almost 550,000 distinct CDR3 sequences, about 24% of them singletons. For every donor, a draw yielded 7.5 to 10 milliliters of peripheral blood. A further study also used this sample, focusing on T cells of mothers and their children. That work contributes: The authors added sample barcodes and 2-4 random nucleotides using the M1S primer of the second PCR. When mothers and children were related, their normalized repertoire overlap, which was always slightly higher, did not differ significantly from that of unrelated pairs.

The sequence derives from a boy younger than 18 in good health. V gene TRBV4-2 combines with J gene TRBJ1-3; the D is unclear. Sequences were obtained from blood. CDR3 residues: CASSQVGGNTIYF. CDR3 in DNA: TGTGCCAGCAGCCAAGTCGGGGGAAACACCATATATTTT.